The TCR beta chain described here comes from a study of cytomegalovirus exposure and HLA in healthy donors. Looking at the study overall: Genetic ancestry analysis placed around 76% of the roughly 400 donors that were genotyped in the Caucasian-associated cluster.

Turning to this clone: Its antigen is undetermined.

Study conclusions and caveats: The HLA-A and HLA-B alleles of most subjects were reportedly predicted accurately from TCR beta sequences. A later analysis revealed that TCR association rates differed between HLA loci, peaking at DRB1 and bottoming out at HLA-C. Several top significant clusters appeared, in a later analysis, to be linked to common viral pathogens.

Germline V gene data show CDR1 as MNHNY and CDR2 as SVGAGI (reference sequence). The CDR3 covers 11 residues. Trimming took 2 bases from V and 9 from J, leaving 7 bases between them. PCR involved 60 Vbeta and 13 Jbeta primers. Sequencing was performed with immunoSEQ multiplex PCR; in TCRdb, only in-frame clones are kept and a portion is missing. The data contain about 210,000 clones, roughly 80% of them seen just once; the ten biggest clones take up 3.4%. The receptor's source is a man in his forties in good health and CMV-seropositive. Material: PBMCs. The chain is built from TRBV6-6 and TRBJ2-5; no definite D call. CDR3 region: CASSYPPAQYF. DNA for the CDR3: TGTGCCAGCAGTTACCCCCCGGCCCAGTACTTC.